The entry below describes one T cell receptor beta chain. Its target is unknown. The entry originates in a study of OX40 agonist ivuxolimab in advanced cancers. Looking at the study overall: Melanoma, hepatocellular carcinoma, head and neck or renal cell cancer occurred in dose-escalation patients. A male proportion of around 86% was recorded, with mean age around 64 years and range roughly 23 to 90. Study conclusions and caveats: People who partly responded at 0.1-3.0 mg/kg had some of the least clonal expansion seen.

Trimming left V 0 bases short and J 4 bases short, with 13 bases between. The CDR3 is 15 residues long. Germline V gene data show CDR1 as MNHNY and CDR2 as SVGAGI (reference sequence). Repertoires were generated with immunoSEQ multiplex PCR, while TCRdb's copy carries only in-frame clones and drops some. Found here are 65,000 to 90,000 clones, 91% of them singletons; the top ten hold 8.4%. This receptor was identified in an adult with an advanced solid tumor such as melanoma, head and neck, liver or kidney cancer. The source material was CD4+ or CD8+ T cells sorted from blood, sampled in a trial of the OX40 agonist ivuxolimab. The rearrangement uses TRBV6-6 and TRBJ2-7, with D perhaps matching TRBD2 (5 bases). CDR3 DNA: TGTGCCAGCAGTTACTCGAGTTTTTGGGAGTACGAGCAGTACTTC. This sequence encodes CASSYSSFWEYEQYF.